These T cell receptor beta chains were read from a single sample in a study of shared clonotypes between healthy human individuals. Method: immunoSEQ multiplex PCR; TCRdb's copy keeps in-frame clones and lacks some. The repertoire holds 2 million or so clones, roughly 95% seen once, with roughly 1.1% in the top ten. The sequencing sample was made of naive CD8+ T cells sorted from blood. These receptors were collected from a man aged 18 to 29 in good health. The CDR3 runs from the conserved cysteine through the conserved F or W. D genes are given only for firm matches. Rows may omit the clone size; those that give it use once, few, many or a size class.

abundance	d_gene	j_gene	v_gene	CDR3aa	CDR3nt
few	-	TRBJ1-2	TRBV6-5	CASSYLYGYTF	TGTGCCAGCAGTTATCTCTATGGCTACACCTTC
-	TRBD1	TRBJ1-6	TRBV11-2	CASSVGTGLSPLHF	TGTGCCAGCAGCGTCGGGACAGGGCTTTCACCCCTCCACTTT
-	-	TRBJ2-1	TRBV15	CATSSTRGSYNEQFF	TGTGCCACCAGCAGTACCCGAGGCTCCTACAATGAGCAGTTCTTC
-	TRBD2	TRBJ2-1	TRBV27	CASSPKIAGGLNEQFF	TGTGCCAGCAGTCCAAAAATAGCGGGGGGCCTCAATGAGCAGTTCTTC
-	-	TRBJ1-2	TRBV5-1	CASSYSTGGDGYTF	TGCGCCAGCAGCTACTCAACAGGAGGCGATGGCTACACCTTC
-	-	TRBJ1-1	TRBV7-6	CASSLGGAGFSTEAFF	TGTGCCAGCAGCTTAGGTGGGGCAGGGTTTAGCACTGAAGCTTTCTTT
-	-	TRBJ1-2	TRBV28	CASSPTLYGYTF	TGTGCCAGCAGCCCAACACTGTATGGCTACACCTTC
-	-	TRBJ1-1	TRBV6-6	CASSYGGAGTEAFF	TGTGCCAGCAGTTATGGCGGGGCGGGCACTGAAGCTTTCTTT
-	TRBD1	TRBJ2-7	TRBV2	CASGLGTGKHEQYF	TGTGCCAGCGGTTTGGGGACAGGGAAACACGAGCAGTACTTC
-	TRBD1	TRBJ1-1	TRBV6-1	CASSFMDRETEAFF	TGTGCCAGCAGCTTTATGGACAGGGAAACTGAAGCTTTCTTT
once	-	TRBJ2-7	TRBV27	CASSYGRLTEQYF	TGTGCCAGCAGTTACGGTAGGCTCACCGAGCAGTACTTC
-	TRBD1	TRBJ1-1	TRBV4-1	CASSQGQGWTEAFF	TGCGCCAGCAGCCAAGGACAGGGGTGGACTGAAGCTTTCTTT
-	-	TRBJ1-3	TRBV5-1	CASSFGSQSSGNTIYF	TGCGCCAGCAGCTTCGGCAGCCAGAGCTCTGGAAACACCATATATTTT
-	-	TRBJ1-4	TRBV9	CASSVGSTTEKLFF	TGTGCCAGCAGCGTAGGGTCTACTACTGAAAAACTGTTTTTT
-	-	TRBJ2-1	TRBV28	CASSLQTRGGTWEQFF	TGTGCCAGCAGCCTACAAACTAGAGGAGGGACCTGGGAGCAGTTCTTC
-	-	TRBJ2-7	TRBV11-2	CASSRYRDGRDEQYF	TGTGCCAGCAGTAGGTACCGGGACGGCCGGGACGAGCAGTACTTC